This T cell receptor (beta chain) was retrieved from a study of blood T cell repertoires in COVID-19. Study in general: Sites in the United States, Italy and Spain provided acute and convalescent COVID-19 samples. Nucleic acid was either cDNA or gDNA, and it came from T cells, B-cell-depleted T cells, or PBMCs.

Study processing details: Estimation of nucleated cell counts relied on the amplification of reference gene primers. This table comes from immunoSEQ multiplex PCR, and its TCRdb copy is limited to in-frame clones, with some not included. The D gene and trimming were derived from the DNA, and the V and J assignments and clone size from that table. Of approximately 74,000 clones listed, about 83% were seen once; the top ten hold about a third. This clonotype was sampled from a man aged 65-85 years with acute or convalescent COVID-19. Input material: peripheral blood.

This chain's CDR3 is CASSLARGGAETQYF. The CDR3 nucleotides read TGTGCCAGCAGCTTAGCTCGGGGGGGGGCAGAGACCCAGTACTTC. This chain uses TRBV7-2 with TRBJ2-5, with TRBD2 matching 8 bases. Unmatched junction bases numbered 4, after V lost 0 bases and J lost 4 bases. This CDR3 has 15 residues. Germline CDR1 reads SGHTA; CDR2 reads FQGNSA.